This entry is about one TCR beta chain. Its antigen is still unknown. One base away lies a much larger clone, so this may be a sequencing read error. This entry is derived from a study of read filtering for tumor transcriptome and immune sequencing. The library was built from around 380 ng RNA with molecular barcoded adaptors for alpha/delta and beta/gamma chains. TCRdb passed the reads through MiXCR, listing each CDR3 protein once. The sample shows 35,000 to 40,000 distinct CDR3 sequences, around 15% of them seen only once. The CDR3 contains 14 residues. CDR1 and CDR2 from the germline V gene are MNHEY and SVGAGI. Study-wide points: About four fifths of IR-seq clonotypes had a single read, yet these held approximately 3.7% of reads.

Sequences were obtained from a population of CD138-negative cells sorted from bone marrow. V and J are TRBV6-5 and TRBJ1-2; D call uncertain. This TCR came from a donor at least 40 years old with multiple myeloma. CDR3 sequence reads: CASSYTDGNYGYAF. In DNA, the CDR3 is TGTGCCAGCAGTTACACCGACGGTAACTATGGCTACGCCTTC.